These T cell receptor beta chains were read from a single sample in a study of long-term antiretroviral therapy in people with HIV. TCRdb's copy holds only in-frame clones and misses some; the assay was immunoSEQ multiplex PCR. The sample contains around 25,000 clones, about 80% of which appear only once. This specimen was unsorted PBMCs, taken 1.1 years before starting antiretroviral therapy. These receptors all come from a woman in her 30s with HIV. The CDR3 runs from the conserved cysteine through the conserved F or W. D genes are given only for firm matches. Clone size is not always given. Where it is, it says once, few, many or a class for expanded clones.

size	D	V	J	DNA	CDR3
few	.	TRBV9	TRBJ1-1	TGTGCCAGCAGCCTAGGGAATAATTTGAACACTGAAGCTTTCTTT	CASSLGNNLNTEAFF
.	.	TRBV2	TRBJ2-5	TGTGCCAGCAGTGAGAGAGGCAGGGGTCTGCAAGAGACCCAGTACTTC	CASSERGRGLQETQYF
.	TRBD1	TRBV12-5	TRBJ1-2	TGTGCTAGTGGTTTGTTCCGACAGGGGAAGTCTGGCTACACCTTC	CASGLFRQGKSGYTF
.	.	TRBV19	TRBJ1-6	TGTGCCAGTAACATACAGAGTTCCTATAATTCACCCCTCCACTTT	CASNIQSSYNSPLHF
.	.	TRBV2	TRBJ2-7	TGTGCCAGCAGTGGCAGCGGGCCCAGGGCCTACGAGCAGTACTTC	CASSGSGPRAYEQYF
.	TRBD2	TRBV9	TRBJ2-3	TGTGCCAGCAGCATACGGACTAGCGGCACAGATACGCAGTATTTT	CASSIRTSGTDTQYF
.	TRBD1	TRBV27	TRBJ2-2	TGTGCCAGCAGCCGACAGGGAGCGGAGACCGGGGAGCTGTTTTTT	CASSRQGAETGELFF
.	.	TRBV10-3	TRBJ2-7	TGTGCCATCAGGCAAACAGGGTCAACCTACGAGCAGTACTTC	CAIRQTGSTYEQYF
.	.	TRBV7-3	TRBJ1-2	TGTGCCAGCAGCCGAGACAGTTCTAACTATGGCTACACCTTC	CASSRDSSNYGYTF
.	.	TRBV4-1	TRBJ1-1	TGCGCCAGCAGCCCCGGGCGAGCGAATCTTAACACTGAAGCTTTCTTT	CASSPGRANLNTEAFF
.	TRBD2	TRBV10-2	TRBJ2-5	TGCGCCAGCAGTGAGATCGGCGGGGGGCTCTGGGCCCAGTACTTC	CASSEIGGGLWAQYF
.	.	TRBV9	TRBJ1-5	TGTGCCAGCAGCGTAGACCTGAATCAGCCCCAGCATTTT	CASSVDLNQPQHF
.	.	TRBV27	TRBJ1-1	TGTGCCAGCTATCCTCTGACGAACACTGAAGCTTTCTTT	CASYPLTNTEAFF
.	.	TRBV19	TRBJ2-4	TGTGCCAGTAGTATCCCGTCGGGGGAACTAGCCAAAAACATTCAGTACTTC	CASSIPSGELAKNIQYF
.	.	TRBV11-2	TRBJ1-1	TGTGCCAGCAGCCTCTTGCGGGGGAATACTGAAGCTTTCTTT	CASSLLRGNTEAFF
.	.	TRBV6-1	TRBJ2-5	TGTGCCACACATAAACCCGGGACCGAAGAGACCCAGTACTTC	CATHKPGTEETQYF
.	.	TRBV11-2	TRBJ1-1	TGTGCCAGCAGCTTAGGGTACAGTTTGAACACTGAAGCTTTCTTT	CASSLGYSLNTEAFF
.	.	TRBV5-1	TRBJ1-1	TGCGCCAGCAGCCATGGGATTAGCACTGAAGCTTTCTTT	CASSHGISTEAFF
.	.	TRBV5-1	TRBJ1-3	TGCGCCAGCAGCTTGCGGGCTTCGAGAGGAGGAAACACCATATATTTT	CASSLRASRGGNTIYF
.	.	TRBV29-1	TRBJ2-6	TGCAGCGTTGTGACGGCCGGGGCCAACGTCCTGACTTTC	CSVVTAGANVLTF
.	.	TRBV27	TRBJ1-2	TGTGCCAGCAAAGACTTGGACAGCTATGGCTACACCTTC	CASKDLDSYGYTF
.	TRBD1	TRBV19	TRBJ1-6	TGTGCCAGTCAGGGGGGACAGCCCAATTCACCCCTCCACTTT	CASQGGQPNSPLHF
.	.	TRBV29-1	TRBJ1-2	TGCAGCGCCAGACTGATAAGTAACTATGGCTACACCTTC	CSARLISNYGYTF
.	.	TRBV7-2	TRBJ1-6	TGTGCCAGCAGCGTGCGGGGGACTCGGTCACCCCTCCACTTT	CASSVRGTRSPLHF
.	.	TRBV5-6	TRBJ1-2	TGTGCCAGCAGCTTGGTCGGGGGATTCTATGGCTACACCTTC	CASSLVGGFYGYTF
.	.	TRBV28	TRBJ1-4	TGTGCCAGCAGTTTAAACCAGGGGTTGGGAGAAAAACTGTTTTTT	CASSLNQGLGEKLFF
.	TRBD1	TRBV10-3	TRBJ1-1	TGTGCCATCACCCAGGGGGCAGGGAACACTGAAGCTTTCTTT	CAITQGAGNTEAFF
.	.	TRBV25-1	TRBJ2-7	TGTGCCAGCTCGCGAACAGGCCCGACGTCCTACGAGCAGTACTTC	CASSRTGPTSYEQYF
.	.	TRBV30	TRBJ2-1	TGTGCCTGGAGTCAGGGGAATGAGCAGTTCTTC	CAWSQGNEQFF
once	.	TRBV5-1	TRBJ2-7	TGCGCCACCTACGAGCAGTACTTC	CATYEQYF
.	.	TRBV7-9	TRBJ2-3	TGTGCCAGCAGCCTGGTGCCCGAGGGAACGCAGTATTTT	CASSLVPEGTQYF
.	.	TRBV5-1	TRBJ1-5	TGCGCCAGCAGCCCCGGGGGGAATAGCAATCAGCCCCAGCATTTT	CASSPGGNSNQPQHF
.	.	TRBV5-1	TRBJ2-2	TGCGCCAGCACGAGCCCCAGTCAGGGCGTCGGCACCGGGGAGCTGTTTTTT	CASTSPSQGVGTGELFF
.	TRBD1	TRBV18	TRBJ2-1	TGTGCCAGCTCACCAGGGACAGGGCCGAACAATGAGCAGTTCTTC	CASSPGTGPNNEQFF
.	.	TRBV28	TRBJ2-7	TGTGCCAGCAGTTCCGGGACGGAACCCTACGAGCAGTACTTC	CASSSGTEPYEQYF
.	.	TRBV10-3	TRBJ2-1	TGTGCCATCAGTGATTTGGGGGGGCGACCCAATGAGCAGTTCTTC	CAISDLGGRPNEQFF
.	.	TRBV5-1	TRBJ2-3	TGCGCCAGCAGTCCCGGGGACTCCACAGATACGCAGTATTTT	CASSPGDSTDTQYF
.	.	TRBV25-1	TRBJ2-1	TGTGCCAGCAGTGATCAGGGCTACAATGAGCAGTTCTTC	CASSDQGYNEQFF
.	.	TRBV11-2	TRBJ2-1	TGTGCCAGCACCTGGGGGAATTCCTACAATGAGCAGTTCTTC	CASTWGNSYNEQFF
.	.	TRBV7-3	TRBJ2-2	TGTGCCAGCAGCCTCAGTGACCGGAGGAACACCGGGGAGCTGTTTTTT	CASSLSDRRNTGELFF
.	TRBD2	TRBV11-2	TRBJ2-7	TGTGCCAGCAGCTTTCCGGGACTAGCTGCTACCTACGAGCAGTACTTC	CASSFPGLAATYEQYF
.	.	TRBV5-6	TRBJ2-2	TGTGCCAGCAGCTTCTACCGGAGACCCGGGGAGCTGTTTTTT	CASSFYRRPGELFF
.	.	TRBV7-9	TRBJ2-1	TGTGCCAGCAGCTCTAGGGGGGATGAGCAGTTCTTC	CASSSRGDEQFF
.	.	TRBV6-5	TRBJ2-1	TGTGCCAGCAGTCGGTCCCATCACCATGAGCAGTTCTTC	CASSRSHHHEQFF
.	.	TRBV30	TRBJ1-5	TGTGCCTGGGCTGGAGCCAGGGATTCGGCCCAGCATTTT	CAWAGARDSAQHF
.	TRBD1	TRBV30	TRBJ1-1	TGTGCCTGGAGGCCAGGGGGCGCAATCCGGCCTGAAGCTTTCTTT	CAWRPGGAIRPEAFF
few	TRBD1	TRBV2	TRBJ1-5	TGTGCCAGCGTTGAGGGGGCAGGATCCTCCAATCAGCCCCAGCATTTT	CASVEGAGSSNQPQHF